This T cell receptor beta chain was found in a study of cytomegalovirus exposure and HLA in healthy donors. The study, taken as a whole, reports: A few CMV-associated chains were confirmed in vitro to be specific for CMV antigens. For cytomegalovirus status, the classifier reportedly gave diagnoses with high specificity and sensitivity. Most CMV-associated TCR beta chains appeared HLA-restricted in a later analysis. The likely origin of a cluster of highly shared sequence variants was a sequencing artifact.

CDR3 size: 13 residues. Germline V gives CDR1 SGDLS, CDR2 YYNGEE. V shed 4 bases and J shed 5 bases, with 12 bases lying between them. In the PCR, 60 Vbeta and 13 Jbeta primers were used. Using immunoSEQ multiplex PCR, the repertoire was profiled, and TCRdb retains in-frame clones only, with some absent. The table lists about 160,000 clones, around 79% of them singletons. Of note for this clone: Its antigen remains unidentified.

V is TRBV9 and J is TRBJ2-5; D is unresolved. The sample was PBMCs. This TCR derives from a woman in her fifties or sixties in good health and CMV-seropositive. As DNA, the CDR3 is TGTGCCAGCAGCCCGTCGCCCAGGGAGACCCAGTACTTC. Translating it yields CASSPSPRETQYF.